The clone carrying this T cell receptor beta chain appeared a few times. Germline V gives CDR1 MNHEY, CDR2 SMNVEV (reference sequence). This CDR3 comprises 16 residues. V gave up 5 bases and J gave up 4 bases, with 17 bases separating them. Using its own MiXCR run on the reads, TCRdb lists one record per CDR3 protein. The sample lists 230,000 or so distinct CDR3 sequences; about a sixth were seen once. The data stem from a study of T cell repertoires in cytomegalovirus infection. The chain carries TRBV27 and TRBJ2-2; a weak D match, TRBD2 (5 bases). This TCR was sampled from a human donor in good health (CMV status not recorded). Some clones in this sample may be carry-over from other donors' samples. The sequenced sample consisted of CD8+ T cells from PBMCs. CDR3 bases: TGTGCCAGCAGTCCTCGGACTGTTCTAGGCACCGGGGAGCTGTTTTTT. Protein product: CASSPRTVLGTGELFF.